This T cell receptor beta chain was recovered during a study of T cell responses to AZD1222 COVID-19 vaccine. Profiling relied on immunoSEQ multiplex PCR, and the TCRdb table lists in-frame clones only, not all of them. The data show about 200,000 clones, about 89% seen once. Study outcomes and limitations: Among AZD1222 vaccinees, only six were seropositive at baseline. There were mostly white British donors and more females than males, and clonal diversity was possibly underestimated. Spike regions recognized by vaccine-associated CD4 TCRs spanned the protein, led by 160-218 and 743-854.

Concerning this clone itself: As yet, its antigen is unknown.

The J segment lost 2 bases and the V segment lost 5 bases, leaving 8 bases of the junction unmatched. Germline V gene lookup returns CDR1 KGHSH and CDR2 LQKENI. The CDR3 totals 16 residues. This clonotype was obtained from an adult who received the AZD1222 COVID-19 vaccine. The V gene is TRBV18, the J gene TRBJ2-7, with 11 bases identical to TRBD1. The sequences come from peripheral blood, collected 28 days after the second AZD1222 dose. DNA of the CDR3: TGTGCCAGCTCAGTCTCCGGGACAGGGGGTACCTACGAGCAGTACTTC. This encodes CASSVSGTGGTYEQYF.